This entry lists 23 T cell receptor beta chains sequenced from one sample in a study of identical twins. TCRdb re-derived calls from the 5' RACE reads in MiXCR, one entry per CDR3 protein. Of roughly 1,500,000 distinct CDR3 sequences in the sample, around 29% are singletons; the top ten hold 0.27%. Sequenced sample: cord blood. These receptors were obtained from a newborn girl in good health.

CDR3 DNA: TGTGCCAGCCTATGGGGCACAGATACGCAGTATTTT. Amino acids: CASLWGTDTQYF. The chain uses TRBV7-9 and TRBJ2-3; no definite D call. V lost 8 bases to trimming and J lost 1 base, with 7 bases between them. The CDR3 extends over 12 amino acids. Germline V gives CDR1 SEHNR, CDR2 FQNEAQ (reference sequence). The full variable domain, rest sourced from reference TRBV7-9 and TRBJ2-3, is DTGVSQNPRHKITKRGQNVTFRCDPISEHNRLYWYRQTLGQGPEFLTYFQNEAQLEKSRLLSDRFSAERPKGSFSTLEIQRTEQGDSAMYLCASLWGTDTQYFGPGTRLTVL.

This chain connects TRBV25-1 to TRBJ2-6; possibly TRBD1 for D (5 bases). The CDR3 has 19 residues. Germline values: CDR1 MGHDK, CDR2 SYGVNS. The ends were cut back, 5 bases at V and 0 bases at J, with 20 bases in the middle. DNA of the CDR3: TGTGCCAGCAGTTTCGGCTCCCACAGGTTGAGCTCTGGGGCCAACGTCCTGACTTTC. Translating gives CASSFGSHRLSSGANVLTF.

Comments on this clonotype: A single base separates this from a much larger clone, so it may be a read error. The genes are TRBV12-5 and TRBJ2-3; D is possibly TRBD1 (6 bases). CDR1 is LGHNT and CDR2 is FRNRAP in the germline V gene. The length of the CDR3 is 19 residues. The CDR3 here is CASGLVLPGSQGWTDTRYF. CDR3 DNA sequence: TGTGCTAGTGGTTTGGTATTACCAGGATCACAGGGTTGGACAGATACGCGGTATTTT.

The rearrangement uses TRBV20-1 and TRBJ2-7, with a tentative D call TRBD2 (7 bases). The ends were cut back, 0 bases at V and 0 bases at J, with 12 bases in the middle. The CDR3 consists of 15 residues. Germline loops: CDR1 DFQATT, CDR2 SNEGSKA (reference sequence). CDR3 protein: CSAREAGGHSYEQYF. The DNA for the CDR3 is TGCAGTGCTAGAGAGGCCGGGGGGCACTCCTACGAGCAGTACTTC.

The chain uses TRBV2 and TRBJ2-1; 10 nucleotides align to TRBD2. J lost 15 bases, V lost 4 bases, and 3 bases had no gene match. The CDR3 is 11 residues long. The germline gives CDR1 SNHLY, CDR2 FYNNEI. The CDR3 loop is CASSVRLAGFF. The CDR3, as DNA: TGTGCCAGCAGTGTTAGACTAGCGGGGTTCTTC. Looking up the rest from reference TRBV2 and TRBJ2-1 gives the full variable domain: EPEVTQTPSHQVTQMGQEVILRCVPISNHLYFYWYRQILGQKVEFLVSFYNNEISEKSEIFDDQFSVERPDGSNFTLKIRSTKLEDSAMYFCASSVRLAGFFGPGTRLTVL.

This clonotype was observed a handful of times. The gene calls are TRBV10-3 and TRBJ2-5; no reliable D call. Germline V gene lookup returns CDR1 ENHRY and CDR2 SYGVKD. The length of the CDR3 is 14 residues. Trimming cost V 0 bases and J 7 bases, with 12 bases left between them. CDR3 nucleotide sequence: TGTGCCATCAGTGAGTCGTTGCGATGGGGGACCCAGTACTTC. It specifies CAISESLRWGTQYF.

This clonotype was observed once. In this CDR3 the conserved last residue, phenylalanine or tryptophan, is missing, so a read error is likely. The V gene is TRBV27, the J gene TRBJ2-7; D remains ambiguous. The CDR3 spans 13 residues. Trimming took 5 bases from V and 2 from J, leaving 10 bases between them. In germline, CDR1 is MNHEY, CDR2 SMNVEV (reference sequence). CDR3: CASSLGLTYEQYL. CDR3 DNA sequence: TGTGCCAGCAGTCTGGGCCTCACCTACGAGCAGTACTTG.

The genes are TRBV5-5 and TRBJ2-3; a possible D gene is TRBD2 (6 bases). The germline V gene has CDR1 SGHKS and CDR2 YYEKEE (reference sequence). The CDR3 totals 16 residues. Trimming removed 3 bases at V and 0 bases at J, with 14 bases between. The CDR3 DNA is TGTGCCAGCAGCTCCCCTAGCGCGCCAAGCACAGATACGCAGTATTTT. This translates into CASSSPSAPSTDTQYF.

This chain uses TRBV20-1 with TRBJ1-6; 7 bases fit TRBD1. The V and J ends lost 2 bases and 5 bases, in that order; junction bases with no gene match: 9. CDR3 length: 16 residues. Per the germline V gene, CDR1 is DFQATT and CDR2 is SNEGSKA (reference sequence). CDR3 DNA sequence: TGCAGTGCTAGAAGGTACAGGGGAAGGAATAATTCACCCCTCCACTTT. As protein: CSARRYRGRNNSPLHF.

The CDR3 spells CASSLGSGRRADTQYF. The CDR3 nucleotides read TGCGCCAGCAGCTTGGGTTCAGGGCGTAGGGCAGATACGCAGTATTTT. The V gene is TRBV5-1, the J gene TRBJ2-3, with D perhaps matching TRBD1 (5 bases). CDR1 and CDR2 (germline): SGHRS, YFSETQ. V shed 0 bases and J shed 4 bases, with 15 bases lying between them. The length of the CDR3 is 16 residues.

The sample holds a few counts of this clonotype. This chain links TRBV28 with TRBJ1-4, with D tentatively TRBD1 (6 bases). This CDR3 region has 15 residues. Trimming removed 2 bases from V and 7 bases from J, with 14 bases in between. Germline V gives CDR1 MDHEN, CDR2 SYDVKM. CDR3: CASSLMGGRGEKLFF. The CDR3 DNA reads TGTGCCAGCAGTTTAATGGGGGGGCGCGGTGAAAAACTGTTTTTT.

The V and J genes are TRBV4-1 and TRBJ2-5; 7 bases match TRBD1. J lost 5 bases, V lost 1 base, and 13 bases had no gene match. Per germline, CDR1 MGHRA and CDR2 YSYEKL. CDR3 length: 17 residues. CDR3 residues: CASSQVSHRGFRETQYF. DNA of the CDR3: TGCGCCAGCAGCCAAGTATCCCACAGGGGCTTCAGGGAGACCCAGTACTTC.

The chain is built from TRBV5-1 and TRBJ2-7; D might be TRBD2 (5 bases). Trimming shortened V by 1 base and J by 5 bases, and 19 bases separated the two germline ends. CDR1 is SGHRS and CDR2 is YFSETQ in the germline V gene. The CDR3 is 16 residues long. This CDR3 reads CASSLLKGRGGHEQYF. The CDR3 nucleotides read TGCGCCAGCAGCTTGCTAAAAGGACGGGGTGGCCACGAGCAGTACTTC. Together with reference TRBV5-1 and TRBJ2-7, the CDR3 gives the full variable domain: KAGVTQTPRYLIKTRGQQVTLSCSPISGHRSVSWYQQTPGQGLQFLFEYFSETQRNKGNFPGRFSGRQFSNSRSEMNVSTLELGDSALYLCASSLLKGRGGHEQYFGPGTRLTVT.

The V call is TRBV27, the J call TRBJ1-1; D gene ambiguous. The CDR3 sequence is 15 residues long. From germline, CDR1 is MNHEY and CDR2 SMNVEV (reference sequence). V dropped 2 bases and J dropped 1 base, with 11 bases sitting between them. CDR3 protein: CASSLVRFPNTEAFF. The CDR3 region has the DNA TGTGCCAGCAGTTTAGTGAGGTTCCCGAACACTGAAGCTTTCTTT.

The chain carries TRBV3-1 and TRBJ2-1; TRBD2 aligns across 13 bases. Trimming took 4 bases from V and 0 from J; bases not matched to a gene: 9. The CDR3 runs to 19 residues. Germline values: CDR1 LGHDT, CDR2 YNNKEL (reference sequence). CDR3 sequence: CASSRKTSGGPSSYNEQFF. The DNA of the CDR3 is TGTGCCAGCAGCCGGAAGACTAGCGGGGGGCCCAGCTCCTACAATGAGCAGTTCTTC.

Only a few counts were recorded for this clonotype. The chain links TRBV7-2 to TRBJ2-7, with D maybe TRBD1 (6 bases). Per the germline V gene, CDR1 is SGHTA and CDR2 is FQGNSA. The CDR3 totals 12 residues. The germline V and J ends were trimmed by 5 bases and 4 bases, with 9 bases remaining between them. For the CDR3, the DNA is TGTGCCAGCAGCGGGACAAAATACGAGCAGTACTTC. It translates to CASSGTKYEQYF.

This chain links TRBV20-1 with TRBJ2-5; no clear D. Per germline, CDR1 DFQATT and CDR2 SNEGSKA (reference sequence). The CDR3 is 14 amino acids. V shed 3 bases and J shed 3 bases, with 14 bases lying between them. The CDR3 nucleotides read TGCAGTGCTAGGGCATACAGTGGAAAAGAGACCCAGTACTTC. It specifies CSARAYSGKETQYF.

The chain uses TRBV18 and TRBJ1-2, with a tentative D call TRBD1 (5 bases). CDR3 length: 14 amino acids. V lost 2 bases, J lost 3 bases, and 10 bases lay in between. Per germline, CDR1 KGHSH and CDR2 LQKENI. CDR3 loop: CASSPTGSHYGYTF. The CDR3 DNA is TGTGCCAGCTCACCAACAGGAAGCCACTATGGCTACACCTTC.

This clonotype was detected only once. This chain connects TRBV2 to TRBJ2-1, with 8 bases fitting TRBD2. This CDR3 has 14 residues. The V segment lost 6 bases and the J segment 4 bases; nucleotides outside the gene matches: 5. The V gene's germline CDR1 is SNHLY and CDR2 FYNNEI. In DNA, the CDR3 is TGTGCCAGCAGGGCGGGGGGCCGATACAATGAGCAGTTCTTC. This encodes CASRAGGRYNEQFF.

This clonotype showed up just a few times. The chain has TRBV24-1 and TRBJ2-1; TRBD2 agrees at 12 bases. Trimming took 3 bases from V and 4 from J; bases not matched to a gene: 6. CDR1 is KGHDR, CDR2 SFDVKD, per germline. CDR3 length: 17 residues. For the CDR3, the DNA is TGTGCCACCAGTGATCGGACTAGCGGGGCCGGTTACAATGAGCAGTTCTTC. Amino acids: CATSDRTSGAGYNEQFF.

The table lists this clonotype with a few counts. The V gene is TRBV27, the J gene TRBJ2-1; D remains unclear. This CDR3 is 18 amino acids long. Per germline, CDR1 MNHEY and CDR2 SMNVEV (reference sequence). V was trimmed by 3 bases and J by 2 bases, leaving 20 bases between them. The CDR3 reads CASSFSPTTQTPYNEQFF. CDR3 nucleotides: TGTGCCAGCAGTTTTTCCCCGACCACACAAACCCCCTACAATGAGCAGTTCTTC.

The chain links TRBV19 to TRBJ2-1; 13 bases fit TRBD2. The CDR3 is 15 residues long. V shed 5 bases and J 7 bases; nucleotides not matched to a gene: 5. The germline V gene has CDR1 LNHDA and CDR2 SQIVND (reference sequence). CDR3 region: CASSGTSGDGNEQFF. In DNA, the CDR3 is TGTGCCAGTAGTGGGACTAGCGGGGATGGGAATGAGCAGTTCTTC.

The gene calls are TRBV1 and TRBJ2-2. TRBV1 is described as a pseudogene. The CDR3 contains 16 residues. The CDR3 spells CTSSQDQASVTRELFF. For the CDR3, the DNA is TGCACCAGCAGCCAAGATCAGGCGTCAGTGACCAGGGAGCTGTTTTTT.